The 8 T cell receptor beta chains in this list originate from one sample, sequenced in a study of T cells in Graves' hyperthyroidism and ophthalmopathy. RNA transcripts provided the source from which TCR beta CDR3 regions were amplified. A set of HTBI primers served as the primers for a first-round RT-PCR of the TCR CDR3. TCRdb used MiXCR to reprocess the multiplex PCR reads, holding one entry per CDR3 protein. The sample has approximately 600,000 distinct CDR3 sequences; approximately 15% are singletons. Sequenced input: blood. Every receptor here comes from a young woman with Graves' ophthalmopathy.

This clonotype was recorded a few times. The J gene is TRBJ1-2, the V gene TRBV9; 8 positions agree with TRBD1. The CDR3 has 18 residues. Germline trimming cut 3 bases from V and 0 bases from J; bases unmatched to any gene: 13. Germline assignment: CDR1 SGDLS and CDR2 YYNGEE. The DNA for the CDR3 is TGTGCCAGCAGCGCCGACAGGGGCTTTACCACTTCTAACTATGGCTACACCTTC. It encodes CASSADRGFTTSNYGYTF.

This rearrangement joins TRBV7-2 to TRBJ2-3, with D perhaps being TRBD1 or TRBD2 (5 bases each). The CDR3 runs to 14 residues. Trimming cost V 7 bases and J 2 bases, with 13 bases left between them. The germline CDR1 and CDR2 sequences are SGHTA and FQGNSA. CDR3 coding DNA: TGTGCCAGCAACCCGGGACCAACCACAGATACGCAGTATTTT. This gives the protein CASNPGPTTDTQYF.

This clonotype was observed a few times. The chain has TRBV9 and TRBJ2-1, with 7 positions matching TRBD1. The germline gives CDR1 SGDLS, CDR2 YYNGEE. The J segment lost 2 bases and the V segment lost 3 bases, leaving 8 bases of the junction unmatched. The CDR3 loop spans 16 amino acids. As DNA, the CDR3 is TGTGCCAGCAGCGCTCGGAGGCAGGGGGCCTACAATGAGCAGTTCTTC. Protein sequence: CASSARRQGAYNEQFF.

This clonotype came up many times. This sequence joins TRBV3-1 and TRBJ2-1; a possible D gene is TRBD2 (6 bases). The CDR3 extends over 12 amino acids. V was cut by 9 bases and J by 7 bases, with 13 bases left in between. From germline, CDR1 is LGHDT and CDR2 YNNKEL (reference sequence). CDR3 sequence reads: CASRGGRNEQFF. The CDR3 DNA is TGTGCCAGTCGAGGAGGGAGAAATGAGCAGTTCTTC.

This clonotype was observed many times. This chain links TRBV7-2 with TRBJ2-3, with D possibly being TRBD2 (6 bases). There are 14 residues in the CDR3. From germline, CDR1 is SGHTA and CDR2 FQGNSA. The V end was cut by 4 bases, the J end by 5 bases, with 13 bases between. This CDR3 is CASSSLASQDTQYF. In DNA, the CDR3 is TGTGCCAGCAGCTCTCTAGCGTCCCAAGATACGCAGTATTTT.

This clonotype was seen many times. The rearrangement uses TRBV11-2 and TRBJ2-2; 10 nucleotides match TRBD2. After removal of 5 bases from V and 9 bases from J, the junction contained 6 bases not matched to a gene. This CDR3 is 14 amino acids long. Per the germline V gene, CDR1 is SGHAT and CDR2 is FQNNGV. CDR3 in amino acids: CASSPLAGARELFF. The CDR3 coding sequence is TGTGCCAGCAGCCCCCTAGCGGGAGCCCGGGAGCTGTTTTTT.

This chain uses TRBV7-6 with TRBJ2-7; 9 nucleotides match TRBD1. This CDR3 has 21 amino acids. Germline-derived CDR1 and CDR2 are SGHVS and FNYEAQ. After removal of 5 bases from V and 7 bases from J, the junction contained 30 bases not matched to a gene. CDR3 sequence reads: CASSVQTRRTGVTGSYNEQYF. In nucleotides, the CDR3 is TGTGCCAGCAGCGTCCAAACCCGGAGGACAGGGGTTACGGGGAGCTACAATGAGCAGTACTTC.

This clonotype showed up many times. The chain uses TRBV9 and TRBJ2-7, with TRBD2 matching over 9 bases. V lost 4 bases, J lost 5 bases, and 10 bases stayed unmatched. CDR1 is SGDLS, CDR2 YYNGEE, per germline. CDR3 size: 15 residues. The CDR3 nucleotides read TGTGCCAGCAGCCCCCGGGGCGGGAGGGCCGACGAGCAGTACTTC. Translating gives CASSPRGGRADEQYF. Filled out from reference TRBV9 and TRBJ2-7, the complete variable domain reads DSGVTQTPKHLITATGQRVTLRCSPRSGDLSVYWYQQSLDQGLQFLIQYYNGEERAKGNILERFSAQQFPDLHSELNLSSLELGDSALYFCASSPRGGRADEQYFGPGTRLTVT.